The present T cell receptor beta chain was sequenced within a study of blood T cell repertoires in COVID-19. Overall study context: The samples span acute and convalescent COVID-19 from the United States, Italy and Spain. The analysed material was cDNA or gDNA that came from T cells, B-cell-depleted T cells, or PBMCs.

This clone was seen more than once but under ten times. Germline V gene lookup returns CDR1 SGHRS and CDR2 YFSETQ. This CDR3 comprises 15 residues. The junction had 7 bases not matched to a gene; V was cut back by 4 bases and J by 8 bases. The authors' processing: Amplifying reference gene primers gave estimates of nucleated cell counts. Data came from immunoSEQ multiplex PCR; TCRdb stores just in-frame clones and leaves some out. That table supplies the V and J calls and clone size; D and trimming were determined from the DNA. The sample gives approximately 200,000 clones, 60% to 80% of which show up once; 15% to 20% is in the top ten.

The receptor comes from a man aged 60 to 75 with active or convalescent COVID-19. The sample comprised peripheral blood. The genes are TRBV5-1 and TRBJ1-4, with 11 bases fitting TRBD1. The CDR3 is CASSTSGTGGEKLFF. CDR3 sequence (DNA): TGCGCCAGCAGCACCTCCGGGACAGGGGGGGAAAAACTGTTTTTT.